The table lists the clone carrying this T cell receptor (beta chain) with many counts. Its antigen is not known. This sample is part of a study of read filtering for tumor transcriptome and immune sequencing. The study, taken as a whole, reports: Sorted CD138-negative bone marrow cells were not purified T cells. Compared with RNA-seq, IR-seq gave much higher clonotype depth and reliability.

This library used around 400 ng RNA and molecular barcoded adaptors spanning alpha/delta and beta/gamma chains. TCRdb used MiXCR to reprocess the reads, holding one entry per CDR3 protein. The sample lists under 30,000 distinct CDR3 sequences; about 20% were seen once. V lost 7 bases and J 5 bases, leaving 14 bases between the germline ends. Germline V lookup: CDR1 SEHNR, CDR2 FQNEAQ (reference sequence). This CDR3 is 13 amino acids long. V usage is TRBV7-9 and J usage is TRBJ1-1; D may be TRBD1 (6 bases). The sample comprised a population of CD138-negative cells sorted from bone marrow. This receptor was obtained from a donor at least 40 years old with multiple myeloma. Here the CDR3 DNA reads TGTGCCAGCACCGGTCAGGGGTATACTGAAGCTTTCTTT. Its translation: CASTGQGYTEAFF.